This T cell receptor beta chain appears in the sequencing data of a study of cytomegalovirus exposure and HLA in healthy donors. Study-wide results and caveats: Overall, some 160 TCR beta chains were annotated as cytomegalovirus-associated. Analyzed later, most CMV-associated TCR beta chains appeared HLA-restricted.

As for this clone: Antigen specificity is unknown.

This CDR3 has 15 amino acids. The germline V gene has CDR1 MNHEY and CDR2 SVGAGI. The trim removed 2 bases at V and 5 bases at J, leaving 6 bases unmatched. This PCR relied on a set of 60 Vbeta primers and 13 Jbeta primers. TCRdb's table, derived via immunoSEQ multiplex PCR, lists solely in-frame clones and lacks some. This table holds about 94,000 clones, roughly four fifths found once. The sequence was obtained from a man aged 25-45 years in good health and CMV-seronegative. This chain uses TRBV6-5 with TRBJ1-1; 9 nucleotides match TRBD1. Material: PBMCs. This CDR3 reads CASSYEGTGWTEAFF. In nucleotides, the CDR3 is TGTGCCAGCAGTTACGAAGGGACAGGGTGGACTGAAGCTTTCTTT.